This TCR beta chain emerged from a study of cytomegalovirus exposure and HLA in healthy donors. General study results and limits: In a later analysis, CMV-associated beta chains were mostly HLA-associated, it appeared.

On this clone itself: Its specificity is unknown.

The PCR was carried out with 60 Vbeta primers and 13 Jbeta primers. TCRdb's copy holds only in-frame clones and misses some; the assay was immunoSEQ multiplex PCR. The sample contains some 120,000 clones, 77% of which appear only once. CDR1 and CDR2 from the germline V gene are SGHTS and YDEGEE. This CDR3 has 15 amino acids. Donors likely had unrecorded immune exposures despite being nominally healthy when sampled. The TCR was taken from a woman in her forties in good health and CMV-seropositive. Input material: PBMCs. The chain combines TRBV5-8 with TRBJ2-5; tentative D call: TRBD2 (5 bases). The DNA end is more similar to TRBJ2-7, so the J call may be wrong. The CDR3 sequence is CASTSGGSPHYEQYF. CDR3 in DNA: TGTGCCAGCACCAGTGGAGGTTCCCCCCACTACGAGCAGTACTTC.